The 24 T cell receptor beta chains presented below share a single source sample, sequenced in a study of T cells after yellow fever vaccination. TCRdb used MiXCR to reprocess the 5' RACE reads, holding one entry per CDR3 protein. The table records just over 250,000 distinct CDR3 sequences, about 5% of them present only once. This material consisted of CD4+ T cells sorted from PBMCs, taken on the day of the yellow fever booster vaccination. These receptors originate from a man aged 18 to 30 who received the YFV17D yellow fever vaccine.

This clonotype was counted many times. J is TRBJ2-5 and V is TRBV9, with D unresolved. The CDR3 has 14 amino acids. V was clipped by 5 bases and J by 2 bases, with 13 bases between them. CDR1 and CDR2 from the germline V gene are SGDLS and YYNGEE. The CDR3 reads CASSLRPQQETQYF. The CDR3 DNA follows: TGTGCCAGCAGTCTAAGGCCCCAACAAGAGACCCAGTACTTC.

This clonotype was found a few times. The chain joins TRBV7-9 to TRBJ2-5; possible D gene TRBD1, 5 bases. Germline values: CDR1 SEHNR, CDR2 FQNEAQ (reference sequence). Trimming removed 6 bases at V and 7 bases at J, with 21 bases between. The CDR3 is 15 residues long. CDR3 region: CASSRKTVKVATQYF. The CDR3 DNA follows: TGTGCCAGCAGTCGTAAGACAGTTAAGGTGGCGACCCAGTACTTC.

This clonotype occurred many times. The rearrangement joins TRBV7-2 to TRBJ2-7; D is tentatively TRBD1 or TRBD2 (5 bases each). V was pared by 4 bases and J by 6 bases, with 16 bases between. The CDR3 totals 14 residues. The germline gives CDR1 SGHTA, CDR2 FQGNSA. In DNA, the CDR3 is TGTGCCAGCAGCTCGCACCCTATTGGGGGCGAGCAGTACTTC. Residues: CASSSHPIGGEQYF.

The sample holds many counts of this clonotype. This chain links TRBV5-1 with TRBJ2-5; maybe TRBD2 (5 bases). The length of the CDR3 is 15 residues. Trimming shortened V by 3 bases and J by 2 bases, and 14 bases separated the two germline ends. From germline, CDR1 is SGHRS and CDR2 YFSETQ. The CDR3, as DNA: TGCGCCAGCAGCTCAATACCGGGAACGCAAGAGACCCAGTACTTC. This encodes CASSSIPGTQETQYF.

The V call is TRBV7-8, the J call TRBJ1-5; D perhaps matches TRBD1 (5 bases). The CDR3 spans 17 residues. Germline V CDR1 and CDR2: SGHVS, FQNEAQ. The ends were cut back, 2 bases at V and 6 bases at J, with 20 bases in the middle. The CDR3 region is CASSLIHQGRRFQPQHF. CDR3 coding DNA: TGTGCCAGCAGCTTAATTCACCAGGGTAGACGTTTTCAGCCCCAGCATTTT.

This clonotype was counted a few times. V is TRBV7-9 and J is TRBJ2-5; 12 positions match TRBD2. Germline-derived CDR1 and CDR2 are SEHNR and FQNEAQ (reference sequence). J gave up 1 base and V 10 bases, and 4 bases lay outside the gene matches. The CDR3 covers 14 residues. CDR3 amino acids: CATGLAGFQETQYF. The CDR3 DNA sequence: TGTGCCACCGGACTAGCGGGATTCCAAGAGACCCAGTACTTC.

This clonotype was counted many times. The rearrangement uses TRBV9 and TRBJ1-2; D call uncertain. CDR1 SGDLS and CDR2 YYNGEE come from the germline V gene. CDR3 length: 13 residues. V was shortened by 4 bases and J by 3 bases, with 10 bases between the two germline ends. CDR3 sequence (DNA): TGTGCCAGCAGCCCGACCGGGGACTATGGCTACACCTTC. Encoded protein: CASSPTGDYGYTF.

V is TRBV11-2 and J is TRBJ2-3; 7 bases align to TRBD2. The V gene end was trimmed by 6 bases and the J gene end by 0 bases; junction bases not matched to a gene: 6. The CDR3 contains 15 residues. The V gene's germline CDR1 is SGHAT and CDR2 FQNNGV. For the CDR3, the DNA is TGTGCCAGCAGGGGGATGGGGGGGAGCACAGATACGCAGTATTTT. Its translation is CASRGMGGSTDTQYF.

The CDR3 sequence: CASSPTSNMNTEAFF. The CDR3 region has the DNA TGTGCCAGCTCACCAACTAGCAACATGAACACTGAAGCTTTCTTT. V is TRBV18 and J is TRBJ1-1; D is unresolved. The CDR3 covers 15 residues. The V and J ends lost 2 bases and 0 bases respectively, with 10 bases between them. CDR1 and CDR2 from the germline V gene are KGHSH and LQKENI.

This clonotype was counted many times. V and J are TRBV7-2 and TRBJ2-3, with 9 bases matching TRBD2. Germline V CDR1 and CDR2: SGHTA, FQGNSA. The CDR3 sequence is 13 residues long. V gave up 5 bases and J gave up 6 bases; unmatched junction bases: 3. The CDR3 region has the DNA TGTGCCAGCAGCCGCGGGGGGGGGGATACGCAGTATTTT. Translating it yields CASSRGGGDTQYF.

This clonotype was found a few times. The V and J genes are TRBV6-6 and TRBJ2-1, with unresolved D. V lost 5 bases and J 4 bases, leaving 12 bases between the germline ends. CDR3 length: 14 amino acids. CDR1 is MNHNY, CDR2 SVGAGI, per germline (reference sequence). For the CDR3, the DNA is TGTGCCAGCAGTCCCGGATGGGGATACAATGAGCAGTTCTTC. Translated: CASSPGWGYNEQFF.

This clonotype has ten or more counts. The gene calls are TRBV3-1 and TRBJ2-2, with D hard to call. CDR1 and CDR2 (germline): LGHDT, YNNKEL (reference sequence). This CDR3 is 13 amino acids long. Trimming took 0 bases from V and 9 from J, leaving 8 bases between them. CDR3 nucleotide sequence: TGTGCCAGCAGCCAAGATTCGAGCAGGGAGCTGTTTTTT. Amino acids: CASSQDSSRELFF.

Only a few counts were recorded for this clonotype. The chain carries TRBV28 and TRBJ1-5; 9 bases line up with TRBD1. Trimming took 3 bases from V and 1 from J; bases not matched to a gene: 7. Per germline, CDR1 MDHEN and CDR2 SYDVKM. The CDR3 length is 17 residues. CDR3: CASSFLQGAGSNQPQHF. The CDR3 region has the DNA TGTGCCAGCAGTTTCCTACAGGGGGCTGGAAGCAATCAGCCCCAGCATTTT.

This clonotype was observed a few times. This rearrangement joins TRBV6-1 to TRBJ2-7, with D perhaps given as TRBD1 or TRBD2 (5 bases each). The CDR3 sequence is 13 residues long. V was cut by 6 bases and J by 3 bases, with 12 bases left in between. Germline lookup yields CDR1 MNHNS and CDR2 SASEGT. CDR3 amino acids: CASRRGVRYEQYF. For the CDR3, the DNA is TGTGCCAGCAGGAGGGGCGTCCGCTACGAGCAGTACTTC.

The CDR3 DNA is TGCGCCAGCAGCCAAGAAGGCCCTCCAGTCACAGATACGCAGTATTTT. Its translation is CASSQEGPPVTDTQYF. The chain employs TRBV4-3 and TRBJ2-3, with D uncertain. This CDR3 spans 16 amino acids. Trimming removed 0 bases at V and 2 bases at J, with 12 bases between. Germline assignment: CDR1 LGHNA and CDR2 YSLEER.

The rearrangement joins TRBV2 to TRBJ2-4; D remains ambiguous. The CDR3 runs 13 residues. Germline V gene data show CDR1 as SNHLY and CDR2 as FYNNEI. V lost 4 bases and J 9 bases, leaving 13 bases between the germline ends. The CDR3 bases are TGTGCCAGCAGTGTAGAAAAGTTGCGCATTCAGTACTTC. Translating it yields CASSVEKLRIQYF.

The V call is TRBV1, the J call TRBJ2-3. TRBV1 is a documented pseudogene. CDR3 length: 16 amino acids. The chain's CDR3 is CTSSLRPNLSTDTQYF. As DNA, the CDR3 is TGCACCAGCAGCCTCAGACCGAATCTTAGCACAGATACGCAGTATTTT.

At least ten counts were recorded for this clonotype. This rearrangement joins TRBV7-2 to TRBJ2-3; 8 bases map to TRBD1. CDR1 SGHTA and CDR2 FQGNSA come from the germline V gene. V lost 4 bases to trimming and J lost 3 bases; unmatched junction nucleotides: 6. The CDR3 length is 15 residues. The DNA for the CDR3 is TGTGCCAGCAGCTCACGGACAGGGAGGACAGATACGCAGTATTTT. This encodes CASSSRTGRTDTQYF. Using reference TRBV7-2 and TRBJ2-3 for the parts outside the CDR3, the full variable domain is GAGVSQSPSNKVTEKGKDVELRCDPISGHTALYWYRQSLGQGLEFLIYFQGNSAPDKSGLPSDRFSAERTGGSVSTLTIQRTQQEDSAVYLCASSSRTGRTDTQYFGPGTRLTVL.

This chain uses TRBV5-1 with TRBJ2-1, with 13 bases matching TRBD2. This CDR3 comprises 18 residues. V lost 2 bases, J lost 9 bases, and 14 bases stayed unmatched. Looked up from germline, CDR1 is SGHRS and CDR2 is YFSETQ. The CDR3 region is CASSFGLAGAPPQGEQFF. CDR3 DNA sequence: TGCGCCAGCAGCTTCGGACTAGCGGGGGCCCCGCCCCAGGGTGAGCAGTTCTTC.

This clonotype has ten or more counts. The rearrangement uses TRBV7-2 and TRBJ2-1; D is uncertain. Germline values: CDR1 SGHTA, CDR2 FQGNSA. Trimming left V 3 bases short and J 5 bases short, with 11 bases between. This CDR3 contains 14 residues. CDR3 residues: CASSFDGHHNEQFF. In DNA form, the CDR3 reads TGTGCCAGCAGCTTTGACGGCCATCACAATGAGCAGTTCTTC.

This clonotype has at least ten counts. This chain joins TRBV4-3 and TRBJ2-3; D is uncertain. This CDR3 comprises 13 residues. Germline assignment: CDR1 LGHNA and CDR2 YSLEER. Between the trimmed V and J ends, which lost 4 bases and 6 bases, there was a span of 11 bases. CDR3 DNA sequence: TGCGCCAGCAGCCGTGGGATCTCGGATACGCAGTATTTT. It translates to CASSRGISDTQYF.

This clonotype was recorded at least ten times. The CDR3 loop reads CASSPRDKSDEQYF. DNA of the CDR3: TGTGCCAGCAGCCCTAGGGACAAATCCGACGAGCAGTACTTC. V gene TRBV12-3 or TRBV12-4 combines with J gene TRBJ2-7, with D possibly TRBD1 on 6 matching bases. The ends were cut back, 6 bases at V and 5 bases at J, with 17 bases in the middle. The CDR3 has 14 residues.

This clonotype was observed a few times. V usage is TRBV18 and J usage is TRBJ2-5; tentative D call: TRBD1 (6 bases). Trimming pared 1 base from V and 4 bases from J, leaving 7 bases between. CDR1 and CDR2 from the germline V gene are KGHSH and LQKENI. The CDR3 consists of 13 residues. The DNA of the CDR3 is TGTGCCAGCTCACCACAGGGGGTAGAGACCCAGTACTTC. Translated, it gives CASSPQGVETQYF.

CDR3 nucleotide sequence: TGCGCCAGCAGCCAAGGAACAGGCGCTTCCTACAATGAGCAGTTCTTC. Amino acid sequence: CASSQGTGASYNEQFF. V usage is TRBV4-1 and J usage is TRBJ2-1, with a possible D match to TRBD1 (5 bases). With 1 base removed from V and 1 base from J, the gap between germline ends came to 11 bases. The length of the CDR3 is 16 residues. Per germline, CDR1 MGHRA and CDR2 YSYEKL.